The entry below gives a single T cell receptor beta chain sequence along with its context. This clonotype was seen more than once but under ten times. The antigen it binds to is not known. Base qualities are not recorded, but no much larger clone differs from it by a single base. The data were taken from a study of regulatory T cells in long-lasting Graves disease (dated by TCRdb to the early 2020s). Regarding the complete study: Persistent Graves' disease was defined as persistently positive TSH receptor autoantibodies together with antithyroid drug treatment for over 5 years. Patients with persistent Graves' disease were compared with patients with newly diagnosed Graves' disease using TCR sequencing and RNA sequencing of peripheral blood. The study was conducted in China and was registered as a clinical trial. A total of roughly 35 samples underwent TCR sequencing: some 13 from persistent and approximately 20 from newly diagnosed Graves' disease patients. Persistent Graves' disease patients in the clinical cohort had taken antithyroid drugs for 8 to 12 years on average. What the research found in general, with its limitations: The authors acknowledged the small sample size as a limitation that may reduce accuracy. Patients with persistent disease shared more public clonotypes (fewer than 3,000) than newly diagnosed patients did (about 1,000). Only the TCR beta chain was sequenced and analyzed. Only peripheral blood was studied, because thyroid tissue, the primary lesion, was inaccessible. Compared with newly diagnosed patients, persistent Graves' disease patients had lower TCR Shannon entropy and fewer highly expanded clones, which suggests clonal expansion.

Interpreted using the paper, the time point label stands for: persistent/refractory GD, antithyroid drugs over 5 years with positive TRAb. RNA was extracted from PBMCs in TRIzol for both TCR sequencing and RNA sequencing. Graves' disease was diagnosed according to American Thyroid Association guidelines. Patients for the study were recruited at an endocrinology department in Xi'an, China. From each patient, around 9 milliliters of peripheral blood was collected into an EDTA anticoagulant tube. Ficoll Paque Plus density gradient separation was used to isolate PBMCs, and no further T cell sorting was done. An Agilent 2100 Bioanalyzer and agarose gel were used to check RNA quality, and a NanoDrop 2000 was used to measure RNA concentration. Receptors were amplified or captured by multiplex PCR. Sequenced on an Illumina HiSeq 4000. To build TCR beta libraries, CDR3 regions were amplified by Arm-PCR using iRepertoire HTBI primers. PCR products were gel purified before sequencing. The study's processing was this. Across samples, roughly 60 TRBV and 15 or so TRBJ segments were identified and used for gene usage analysis of CDR3 amino acid clonotypes. COPE and FqMerger were used to merge the filtered high-quality paired reads into contigs. Contigs were aligned with BLAST to IMGT TRBV, TRBD and TRBJ reference genes, and CDR3 was defined per IMGT. Any clonotype with a frequency above 0.1% was classified as a highly expanded clone. Repertoire diversity was measured by Shannon entropy, and V-J evenness by the Gini coefficient. A clonotype was considered public if more than one individual shared it. The public sequencing data were trimmed at Q25 with fastp and processed into clonotypes with MiXCR by TCRdb, which kept only in-frame beta chains. Entries are consolidated by CDR3 protein sequence, retaining the most common genes and DNA. The V and J calls were determined by TCRdb, not by the authors. The sample table shows over 450,000 distinct CDR3 sequences, and about a fifth are seen once. Jointly, the top ten make up about 7% of the sample.

Source: peripheral blood mononuclear cells (PBMCs), taken when the disease was refractory, from a patient treated with antithyroid drugs. The origin of this receptor is a female donor with Graves disease.

CDR3 sequence: CASSQLTGAPNYGYTF. The DNA sequence reads TGTGCCAGCAGCCAATTAACAGGTGCCCCTAACTATGGCTACACCTTC. The V gene is TRBV7-9 and the J gene is TRBJ1-2, and the D gene may be TRBD1, 5 bases matching. From the germline V gene (reference sequence), CDR1 is SEHNR and CDR2 is FQNEAQ. The CDR3 sequence holds 16 residues, the cysteine and phenylalanine included. Just CDR3 DNA is preserved here, 48 bases in frame from base 1. V loses 5 bases, J loses 0 bases, and the germline ends lie 16 bases apart.